The 15 T cell receptor beta chains presented below share a single source sample, sequenced in a study of blood T cell repertoires in COVID-19. Using immunoSEQ multiplex PCR, the repertoire was profiled, and TCRdb retains in-frame clones only, with some absent. There are 210,000 or so clones in the sample; roughly 80% occur only once, and around 4.7% lies in the top ten. The sequenced sample consisted of peripheral blood. The receptors were gathered from a human donor in a cohort sampled during active COVID-19.

The chain links TRBV5-1 to TRBJ1-1; D is possibly TRBD1 (6 bases). The CDR3 length is 14 residues. Germline V gene data show CDR1 as SGHRS and CDR2 as YFSETQ. Deletions cut 4 bases from V and 5 bases from J, with 15 bases between. CDR3 sequence: CASSPAGGGTEAFF. The CDR3 bases are TGCGCCAGCAGCCCCGCGGGGGGCGGAACTGAAGCTTTCTTT.

The chain carries TRBV6-4 and TRBJ2-1; 8 bases map to TRBD2. The CDR3 consists of 15 residues. After removal of 2 bases from V and 2 bases from J, the junction contained 2 bases not matched to a gene. Germline CDR1 and CDR2: MRHNA and SNTAGT. CDR3 DNA: TGTGCCAGCAGTGACACTAGCGGAGCCTACAATGAGCAGTTCTTC. Amino acids: CASSDTSGAYNEQFF.

This rearrangement joins TRBV5-6 to TRBJ1-3, with D hard to call. The CDR3 length is 15 residues. Germline V lookup: CDR1 SGHDT, CDR2 YYEEEE. Trimming pared 1 base from V and 9 bases from J, leaving 17 bases between. The DNA of the CDR3 is TGTGCCAGCAGCTTGTTTGCACTGGTAGCGGGCACCATATATTTT. It yields the protein CASSLFALVAGTIYF.

This clone was seen just once. The chain couples TRBV6-5 to TRBJ2-7; TRBD2 agrees at 13 bases. The germline V gene has CDR1 MNHEY and CDR2 SVGAGI. CDR3 length: 15 residues. V dropped 6 bases and J dropped 2; count of bases not matched to a gene: 4. CDR3 in DNA: TGTGCCAGCAGACCGACTAGCGGGAGGCCCTACGAGCAGTACTTC. Residues: CASRPTSGRPYEQYF.

The genes are TRBV12-3 or TRBV12-4 and TRBJ1-2, with unresolved D. With 1 base removed from V and 0 bases from J, the gap between germline ends came to 3 bases. The CDR3 runs to 13 residues. The CDR3 nucleotides are TGTGCCAGCAGTTTAGGGCCTAACTATGGCTACACCTTC. Residues: CASSLGPNYGYTF.

The chain links TRBV9 to TRBJ2-2, with 7 bases aligning to TRBD1. CDR1 and CDR2 (germline): SGDLS, YYNGEE. V was pared by 5 bases and J by 2 bases, with 15 bases of the junction left unmatched. The CDR3 length is 18 residues. The CDR3 nucleotides are TGTGCCAGCAGAGACCCCTTCGACAGGGTTGGCAACACCGGGGAGCTGTTTTTT. Translated, it gives CASRDPFDRVGNTGELFF.

The chain joins TRBV19 to TRBJ2-7; TRBD2 agrees at 11 bases. The CDR3 extends over 15 amino acids. Germline assignment: CDR1 LNHDA and CDR2 SQIVND (reference sequence). The V segment lost 5 bases and the J segment 6 bases; nucleotides outside the gene matches: 9. CDR3 amino acids: CASSLNSGRAAEQYF. Written as DNA, the CDR3 is TGTGCCAGTAGTCTTAATAGCGGGAGGGCAGCCGAGCAGTACTTC.

This clone was seen a handful of times. This chain connects TRBV27 to TRBJ1-4; 7 bases agree with TRBD1. CDR3 length: 15 residues. The trim removed 0 bases at V and 7 bases at J, leaving 5 bases unmatched. Germline CDR1 and CDR2: MNHEY and SMNVEV (reference sequence). The CDR3 bases are TGTGCCAGCAGTTTATCGCAAGGGGGCGGTGAAAAACTGTTTTTT. Encoded protein: CASSLSQGGGEKLFF.

CDR3 region: CASSSRRGRIETQYF. The CDR3 DNA reads TGTGCCAGCAGCTCCCGCAGGGGGCGGATAGAGACCCAGTACTTC. The rearrangement uses TRBV7-9 and TRBJ2-5; 8 bases align to TRBD1. The V gene end was trimmed by 4 bases and the J gene end by 4 bases; junction bases not matched to a gene: 8. The germline gives CDR1 SEHNR, CDR2 FQNEAQ (reference sequence). CDR3 length: 15 amino acids.

The table lists this clone with a few counts. V gene TRBV6-5 combines with J gene TRBJ1-4; tentative D call: TRBD1 (6 bases). Deletions cut 7 bases from V and 7 bases from J, with 16 bases between. This CDR3 is built from 14 residues. Germline CDR1 MNHEY, CDR2 SVGAGI. CDR3 DNA sequence: TGTGCCAGCATCAGGGGTTCTGCGAGTGAAAAACTGTTTTTT. Translated, it gives CASIRGSASEKLFF.

The rearrangement joins TRBV30 to TRBJ1-2; D uncertain. Germline loops: CDR1 GTSNPN, CDR2 SVGIG (reference sequence). V was shortened by 5 bases and J by 5 bases, with 9 bases between the two germline ends. The CDR3 extends over 11 amino acids. The CDR3 loop reads CAWSVQYGYTF. DNA for the CDR3: TGTGCCTGGTCTGTGCAGTATGGCTACACCTTC.

The rearrangement joins TRBV6-2 or TRBV6-3 to TRBJ1-5; D gene ambiguous. V gave up 5 bases and J gave up 0 bases, with 14 bases separating them. The CDR3 runs to 16 residues. Germline V gene data show CDR1 as MNHEY and CDR2 as SVGEGT. CDR3 sequence reads: CASSTPWSYSNQPQHF. In DNA, the CDR3 is TGTGCCAGCAGTACCCCTTGGAGTTATAGCAATCAGCCCCAGCATTTT.

The CDR3 bases are TGTGCCAGCAGACTAGCGGGGACCTACGAGCAGTACTTC. It translates to CASRLAGTYEQYF. The V gene is TRBV5-6, the J gene TRBJ2-7; 10 bases fit TRBD2. CDR1 is SGHDT, CDR2 YYEEEE, per germline. The J segment lost 2 bases and the V segment lost 5 bases, leaving 1 base of the junction unmatched. The CDR3 covers 13 residues.

This clone occurred once. The chain is built from TRBV27 and TRBJ1-1; D unclear. The CDR3 spans 13 residues. Germline CDR1 reads MNHEY; CDR2 reads SMNVEV (reference sequence). V gave up 2 bases and J gave up 0 bases, with 4 bases separating them. The CDR3 DNA sequence: TGTGCCAGCAGTTTAACTCTGAACACTGAAGCTTTCTTT. This encodes CASSLTLNTEAFF.

V is TRBV19 and J is TRBJ1-2; perhaps TRBD1 as D (6 bases). The CDR3 length is 13 residues. V was pared by 6 bases and J by 4 bases, with 12 bases between. Germline-derived CDR1 and CDR2 are LNHDA and SQIVND (reference sequence). CDR3 in amino acids: CASRGQIFYGYTF. The CDR3 region has the DNA TGTGCCAGTAGGGGACAAATTTTCTATGGCTACACCTTC.